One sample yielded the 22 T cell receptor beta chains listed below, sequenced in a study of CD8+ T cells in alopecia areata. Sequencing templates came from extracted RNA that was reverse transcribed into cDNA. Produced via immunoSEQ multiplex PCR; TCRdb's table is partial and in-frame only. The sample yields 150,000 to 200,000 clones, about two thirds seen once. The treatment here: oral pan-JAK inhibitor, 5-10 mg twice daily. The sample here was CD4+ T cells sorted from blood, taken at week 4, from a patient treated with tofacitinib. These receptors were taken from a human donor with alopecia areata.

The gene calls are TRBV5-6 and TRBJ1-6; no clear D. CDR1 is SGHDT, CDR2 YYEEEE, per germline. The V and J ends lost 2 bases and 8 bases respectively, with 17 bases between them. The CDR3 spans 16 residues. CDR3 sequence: CASSLRTTPRDSPLHF. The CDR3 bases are TGTGCCAGCAGCTTACGGACCACACCCCGTGATTCACCCCTCCACTTT.

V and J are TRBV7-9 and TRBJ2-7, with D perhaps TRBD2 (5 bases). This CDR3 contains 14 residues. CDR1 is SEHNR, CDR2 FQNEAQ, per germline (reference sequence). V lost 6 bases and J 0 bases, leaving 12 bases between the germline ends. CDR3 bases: TGTGCCAGCAGACTAGACTCGAGCTCCTACGAGCAGTACTTC. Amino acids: CASRLDSSSYEQYF.

The CDR3 here is CASSLTTGELFF. CDR3 DNA sequence: TGTGCCAGCAGTTTAACCACCGGGGAGCTGTTTTTT. The V call is TRBV27, the J call TRBJ2-2; D not certain. Between the trimmed V and J ends, which lost 2 bases and 4 bases, there was a span of 2 bases. CDR3 length equals 12 residues. Germline CDR1 reads MNHEY; CDR2 reads SMNVEV (reference sequence).

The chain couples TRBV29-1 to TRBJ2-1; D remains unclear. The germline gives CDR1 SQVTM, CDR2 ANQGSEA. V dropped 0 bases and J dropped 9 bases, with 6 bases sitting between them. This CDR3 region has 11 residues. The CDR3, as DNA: TGCAGCGTTGAAGATCATAGTGAGCAGTTCTTC. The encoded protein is CSVEDHSEQFF.

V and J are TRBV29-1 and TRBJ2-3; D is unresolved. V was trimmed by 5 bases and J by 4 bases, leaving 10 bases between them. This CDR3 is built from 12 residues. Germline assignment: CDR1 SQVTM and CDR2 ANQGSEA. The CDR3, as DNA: TGCAGCGTTAGACCGCGCGCAGATACGCAGTATTTT. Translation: CSVRPRADTQYF.

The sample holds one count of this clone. The CDR3 DNA follows: TGTGCCAGCAGTACGACCGGGACATGGTATCATGGCTACACCTTC. Its translation: CASSTTGTWYHGYTF. V usage is TRBV7-9 and J usage is TRBJ1-2; maybe TRBD1 (6 bases). Trimming removed 6 bases from V and 6 bases from J, with 20 bases in between. The CDR3 extends over 15 amino acids. Germline assignment: CDR1 SEHNR and CDR2 FQNEAQ (reference sequence).

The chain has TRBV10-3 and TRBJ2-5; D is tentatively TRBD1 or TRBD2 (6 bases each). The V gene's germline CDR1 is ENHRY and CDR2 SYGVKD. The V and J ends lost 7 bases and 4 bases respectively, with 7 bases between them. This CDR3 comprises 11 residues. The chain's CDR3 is CAIKGGETQYF. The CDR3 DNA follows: TGTGCCATCAAGGGGGGAGAGACCCAGTACTTC.

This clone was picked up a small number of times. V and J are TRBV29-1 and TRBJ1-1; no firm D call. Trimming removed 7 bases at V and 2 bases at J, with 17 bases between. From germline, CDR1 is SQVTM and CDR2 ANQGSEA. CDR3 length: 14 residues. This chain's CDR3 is CSAAFAGPNTEAFF. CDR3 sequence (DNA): TGCAGCGCCGCATTCGCCGGGCCTAACACTGAAGCTTTCTTT.

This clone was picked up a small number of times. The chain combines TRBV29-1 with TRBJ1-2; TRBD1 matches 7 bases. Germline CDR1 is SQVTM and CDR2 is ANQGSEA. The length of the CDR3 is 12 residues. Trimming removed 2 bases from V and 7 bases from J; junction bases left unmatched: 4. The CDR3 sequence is CSVERGQGGYTF. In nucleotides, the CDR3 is TGCAGCGTTGAAAGGGGGCAAGGTGGCTACACCTTC.

The CDR3 sequence: CSVVGSYGYTF. Here the CDR3 DNA reads TGCAGCGTTGTCGGGTCCTATGGCTACACCTTC. The chain links TRBV29-1 to TRBJ1-2; D remains ambiguous. CDR3 length equals 11 residues. From germline, CDR1 is SQVTM and CDR2 ANQGSEA. Deletions cut 4 bases from V and 4 bases from J, with 7 bases between.

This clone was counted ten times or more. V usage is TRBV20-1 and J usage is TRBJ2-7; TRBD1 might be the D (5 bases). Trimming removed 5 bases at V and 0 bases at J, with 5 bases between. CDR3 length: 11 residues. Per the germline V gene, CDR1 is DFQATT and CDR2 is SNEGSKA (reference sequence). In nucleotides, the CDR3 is TGCAGTGCTGACAGCTCCTACGAGCAGTACTTC. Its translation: CSADSSYEQYF.

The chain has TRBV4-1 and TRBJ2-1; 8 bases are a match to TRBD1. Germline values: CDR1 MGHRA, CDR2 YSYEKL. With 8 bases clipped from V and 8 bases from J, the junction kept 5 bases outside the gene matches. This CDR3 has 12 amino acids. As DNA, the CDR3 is TGCGCCAGCGGGCAGGGGGCTTATGAGCAGTTCTTC. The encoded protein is CASGQGAYEQFF.

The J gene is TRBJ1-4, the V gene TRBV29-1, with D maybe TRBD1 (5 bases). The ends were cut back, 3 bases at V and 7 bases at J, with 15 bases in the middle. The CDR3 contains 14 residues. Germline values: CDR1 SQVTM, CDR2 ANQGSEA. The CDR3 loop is CSVESQGFGEKLFF. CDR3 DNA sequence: TGCAGCGTTGAGTCCCAGGGCTTTGGTGAAAAACTGTTTTTT.

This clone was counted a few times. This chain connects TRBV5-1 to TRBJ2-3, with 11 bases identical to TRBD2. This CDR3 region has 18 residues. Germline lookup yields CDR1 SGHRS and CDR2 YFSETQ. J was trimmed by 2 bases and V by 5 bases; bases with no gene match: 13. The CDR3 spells CASSSSGTSGILTDTQYF. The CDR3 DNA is TGCGCCAGCAGTTCCTCCGGGACTAGCGGCATACTCACAGATACGCAGTATTTT.

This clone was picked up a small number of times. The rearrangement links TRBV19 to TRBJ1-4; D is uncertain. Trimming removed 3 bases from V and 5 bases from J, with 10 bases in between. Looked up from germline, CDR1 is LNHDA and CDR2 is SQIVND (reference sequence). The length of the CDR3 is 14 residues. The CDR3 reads CASSIRNSNEKLFF. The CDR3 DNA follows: TGTGCCAGTAGTATCAGAAACTCAAATGAAAAACTGTTTTTT. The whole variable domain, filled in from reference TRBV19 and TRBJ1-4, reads DGGITQSPKYLFRKEGQNVTLSCEQNLNHDAMYWYRQDPGQGLRLIYYSQIVNDFQKGDIAEGYSVSREKKESFPLTVTSAQKNPTAFYLCASSIRNSNEKLFFGSGTQLSVL.

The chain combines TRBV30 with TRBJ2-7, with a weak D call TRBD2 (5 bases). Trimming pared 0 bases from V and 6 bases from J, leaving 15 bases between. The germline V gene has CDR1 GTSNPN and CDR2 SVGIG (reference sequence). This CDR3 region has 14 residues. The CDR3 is CAWSVAAPAGEQYF. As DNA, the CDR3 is TGTGCCTGGAGTGTAGCGGCCCCCGCGGGCGAGCAGTACTTC.

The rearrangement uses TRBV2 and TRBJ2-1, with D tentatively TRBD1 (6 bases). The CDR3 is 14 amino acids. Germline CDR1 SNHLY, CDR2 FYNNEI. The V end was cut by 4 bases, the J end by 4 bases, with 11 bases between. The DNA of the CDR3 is TGTGCCAGCAGTGGGACAGTAAGGTACAATGAGCAGTTCTTC. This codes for CASSGTVRYNEQFF.

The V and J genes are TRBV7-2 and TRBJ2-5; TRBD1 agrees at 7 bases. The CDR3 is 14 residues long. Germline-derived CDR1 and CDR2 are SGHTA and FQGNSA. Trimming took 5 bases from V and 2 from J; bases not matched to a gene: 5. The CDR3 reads CASSARTGQETQYF. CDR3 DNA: TGTGCCAGCAGCGCGAGGACAGGTCAAGAGACCCAGTACTTC.

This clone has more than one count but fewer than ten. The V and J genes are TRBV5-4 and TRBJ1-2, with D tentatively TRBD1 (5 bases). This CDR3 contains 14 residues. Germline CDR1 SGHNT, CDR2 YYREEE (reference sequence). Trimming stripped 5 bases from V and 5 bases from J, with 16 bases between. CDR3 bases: TGTGCCAGCAGACTGGTGGGGGAAGATTATGGCTACACCTTC. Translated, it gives CASRLVGEDYGYTF.

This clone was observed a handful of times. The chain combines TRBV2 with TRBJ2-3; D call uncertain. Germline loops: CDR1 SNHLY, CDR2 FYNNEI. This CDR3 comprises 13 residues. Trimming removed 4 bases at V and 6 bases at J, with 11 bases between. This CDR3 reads CASSGLAADTQYF. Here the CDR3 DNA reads TGTGCCAGCAGTGGGTTAGCTGCTGATACGCAGTATTTT.

The CDR3 protein is CSTIGQAVGVTQYF. The CDR3 DNA reads TGCAGCACCATTGGACAGGCGGTTGGTGTGACCCAGTACTTC. The chain carries TRBV29-1 and TRBJ2-5, with 7 bases fitting TRBD1. Germline V gives CDR1 SQVTM, CDR2 ANQGSEA. V lost 8 bases and J lost 7; bases outside the gene matches: 16. CDR3 size: 14 residues.

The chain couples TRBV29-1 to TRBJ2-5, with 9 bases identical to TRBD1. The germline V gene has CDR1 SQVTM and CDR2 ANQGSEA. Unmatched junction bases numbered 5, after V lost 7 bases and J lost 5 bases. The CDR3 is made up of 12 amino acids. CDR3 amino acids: CSETGGSETQYF. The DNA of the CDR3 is TGCAGCGAGACAGGGGGTTCGGAGACCCAGTACTTC.